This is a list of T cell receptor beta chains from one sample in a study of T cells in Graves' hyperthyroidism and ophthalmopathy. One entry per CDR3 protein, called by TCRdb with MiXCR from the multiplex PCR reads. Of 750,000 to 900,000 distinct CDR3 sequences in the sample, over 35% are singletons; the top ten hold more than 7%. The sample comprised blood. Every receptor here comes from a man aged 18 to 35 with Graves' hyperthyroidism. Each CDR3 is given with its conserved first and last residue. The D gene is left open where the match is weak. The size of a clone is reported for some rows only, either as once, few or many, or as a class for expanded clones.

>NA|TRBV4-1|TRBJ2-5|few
TGCGCCAGCAGCCAAGTCAGACAAGAGACCCAGTACTTC
CASSQVRQETQYF
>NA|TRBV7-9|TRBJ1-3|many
TGTGCCAGCCTAGCAACAGGGCGAGGAAACACCATATATTTT
CASLATGRGNTIYF
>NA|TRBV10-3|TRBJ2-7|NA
TGTGCCAGCCGTTCCGGGATCCGGGGCCCCTACGAGCAGTACTTC
CASRSGIRGPYEQYF
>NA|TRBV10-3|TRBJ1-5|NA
TGTGCCATCAGAGCTGGGACAAGGGGAGTACGCGATCAGCCCCAGCATTTT
CAIRAGTRGVRDQPQHF
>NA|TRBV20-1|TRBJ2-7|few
TGCAGTGCTAGTATGTTATCCTACGAGCAGTACTTC
CSASMLSYEQYF
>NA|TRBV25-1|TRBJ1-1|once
TGCGCCAGCAGCCAAATTCCCCCTGAAGCTTTCTTT
CASSQIPPEAFF
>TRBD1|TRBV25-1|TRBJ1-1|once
TGTGCCAGCCATTCTCCGGGACAGGTCACTGAAGCTTTCTTT
CASHSPGQVTEAFF
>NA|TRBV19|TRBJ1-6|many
TGTGCCAGTAACCCCGGAGGGAATTCACCCCTCCACTTT
CASNPGGNSPLHF
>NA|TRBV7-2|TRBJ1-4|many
TGTGCCAGCAGCTTAGACGCCGTAGGAAAACTGTTTTTT
CASSLDAVGKLFF
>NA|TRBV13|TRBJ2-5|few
TGTGCCAGCAGCTGTCAAGGGGGCGGGGAAGAGACCCAGTACTTC
CASSCQGGGEETQYF
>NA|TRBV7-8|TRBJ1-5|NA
TGCGCCAGCAGCCAAGATCGAGGGGCCGCCAATCAGCCCCAGCATTTT
CASSQDRGAANQPQHF
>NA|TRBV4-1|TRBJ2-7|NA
TGCGCCAGCAGCCAAGATCAGGGGCCTCGGAACGAGCAGTACTTC
CASSQDQGPRNEQYF
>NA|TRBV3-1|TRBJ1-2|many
TGTGCCAGCAGCCAAGAGAGGGGGAGAGGCTACACCTTC
CASSQERGRGYTF
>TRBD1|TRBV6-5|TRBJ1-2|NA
TGTGCCATCACTAGAGAGGGGGCAGCAAACTATGGCTACACCTTC
CAITREGAANYGYTF
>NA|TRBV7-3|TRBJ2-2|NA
TGCGCCAGCAGCATGGGGACGAACACCGGGGAGCTGTTTTTT
CASSMGTNTGELFF
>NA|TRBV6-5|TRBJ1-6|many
TGTGCCAGCAGTGTCGGGACATCTTCACCCCTCCACTTT
CASSVGTSSPLHF
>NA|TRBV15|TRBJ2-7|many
TGTGCCACCAGCCCCCGGACGGGCTCCTACGAGCAGTACTTC
CATSPRTGSYEQYF
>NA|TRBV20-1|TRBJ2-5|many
TGCAGTGCCGAACAAGAGACCCAGTACTTC
CSAEQETQYF
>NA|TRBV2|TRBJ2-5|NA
TGTGCCAGCAGAGCGACAGGCCCCCAAGGGACCCAGTACTTC
CASRATGPQGTQYF
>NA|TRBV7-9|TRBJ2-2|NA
TGTGCCAGCAGCCAAGAAGGCAGGGCAGGCACCGGGGAGCTGTTTTTT
CASSQEGRAGTGELFF
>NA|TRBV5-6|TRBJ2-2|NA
TGTGCCAGCAGCTTATCCGGGGAACACCGGGACGGGGAGCTGTTTTTT
CASSLSGEHRDGELFF
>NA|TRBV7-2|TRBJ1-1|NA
TGTGCCAGCAGCCCCATCCAGGGGTCGAACACTGAAGCTTTCTTT
CASSPIQGSNTEAFF